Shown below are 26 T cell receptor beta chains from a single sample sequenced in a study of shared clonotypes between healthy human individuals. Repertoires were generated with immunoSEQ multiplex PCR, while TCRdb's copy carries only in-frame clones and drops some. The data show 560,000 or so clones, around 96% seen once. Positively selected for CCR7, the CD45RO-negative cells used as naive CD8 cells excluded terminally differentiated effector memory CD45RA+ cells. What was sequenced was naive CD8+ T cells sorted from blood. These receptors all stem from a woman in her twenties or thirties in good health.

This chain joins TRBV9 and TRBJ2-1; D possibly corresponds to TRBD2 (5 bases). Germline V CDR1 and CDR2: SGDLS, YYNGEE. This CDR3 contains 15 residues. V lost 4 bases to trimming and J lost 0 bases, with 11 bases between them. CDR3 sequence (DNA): TGTGCCAGCAGCACAGCGGAATCCTCCTACAATGAGCAGTTCTTC. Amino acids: CASSTAESSYNEQFF.

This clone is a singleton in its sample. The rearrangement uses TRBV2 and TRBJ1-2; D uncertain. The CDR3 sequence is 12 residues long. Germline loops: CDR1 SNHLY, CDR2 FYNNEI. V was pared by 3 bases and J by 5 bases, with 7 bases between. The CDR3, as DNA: TGTGCCAGCAGTGATGAGTTTTATGGCTACACCTTC. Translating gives CASSDEFYGYTF.

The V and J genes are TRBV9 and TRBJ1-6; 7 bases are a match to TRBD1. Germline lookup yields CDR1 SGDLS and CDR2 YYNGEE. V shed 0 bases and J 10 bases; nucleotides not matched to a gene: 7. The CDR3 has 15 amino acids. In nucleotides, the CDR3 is TGTGCCAGCAGCGTAGGCGAGGGAGGGGGCTCACCCCTCCACTTT. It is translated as CASSVGEGGGSPLHF.

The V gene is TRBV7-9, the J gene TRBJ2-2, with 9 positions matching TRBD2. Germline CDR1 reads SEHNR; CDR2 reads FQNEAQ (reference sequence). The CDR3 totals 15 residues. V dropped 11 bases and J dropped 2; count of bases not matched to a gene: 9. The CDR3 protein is CAFVLSGSNTGELFF. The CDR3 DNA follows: TGTGCCTTTGTTCTTAGCGGGAGTAACACCGGGGAGCTGTTTTTT.

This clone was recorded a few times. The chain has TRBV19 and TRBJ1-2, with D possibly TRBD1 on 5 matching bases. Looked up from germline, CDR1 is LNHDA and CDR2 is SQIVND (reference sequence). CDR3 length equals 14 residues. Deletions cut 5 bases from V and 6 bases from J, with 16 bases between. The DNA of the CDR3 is TGTGCCAGTAGTCCCATCAGAGGGGCCGATGGCTACACCTTC. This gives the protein CASSPIRGADGYTF.

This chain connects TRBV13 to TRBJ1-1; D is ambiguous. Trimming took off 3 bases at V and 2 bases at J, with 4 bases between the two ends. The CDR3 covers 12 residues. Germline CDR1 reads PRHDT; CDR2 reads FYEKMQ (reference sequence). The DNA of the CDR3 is TGTGCCAGCAGCTTCCTCAACACTGAAGCTTTCTTT. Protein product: CASSFLNTEAFF.

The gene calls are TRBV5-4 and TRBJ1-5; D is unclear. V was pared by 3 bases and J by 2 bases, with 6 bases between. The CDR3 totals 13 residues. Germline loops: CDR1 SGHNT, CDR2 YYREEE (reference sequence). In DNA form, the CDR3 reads TGTGCCAGCAGCTCCAGCGGCAATCAGCCCCAGCATTTT. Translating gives CASSSSGNQPQHF.

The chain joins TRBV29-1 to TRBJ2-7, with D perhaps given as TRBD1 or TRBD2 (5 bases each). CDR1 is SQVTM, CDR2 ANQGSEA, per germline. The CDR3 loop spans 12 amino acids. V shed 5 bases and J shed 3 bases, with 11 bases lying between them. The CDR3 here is CSVRERGYEQYF. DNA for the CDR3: TGCAGCGTTAGGGAGAGGGGCTACGAGCAGTACTTC.

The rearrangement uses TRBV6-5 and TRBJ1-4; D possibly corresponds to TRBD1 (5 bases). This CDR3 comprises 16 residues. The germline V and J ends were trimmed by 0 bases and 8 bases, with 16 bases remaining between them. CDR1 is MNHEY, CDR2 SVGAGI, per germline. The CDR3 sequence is CASSYSPPGSGEKLFF. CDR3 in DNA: TGTGCCAGCAGTTACTCGCCGCCGGGATCAGGGGAAAAACTGTTTTTT.

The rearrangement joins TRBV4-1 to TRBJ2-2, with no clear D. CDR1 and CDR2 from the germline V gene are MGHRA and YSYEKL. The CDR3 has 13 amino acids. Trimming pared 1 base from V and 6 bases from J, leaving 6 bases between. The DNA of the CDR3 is TGCGCCAGCAGCCAAGTAGGTCCCGGGGAGCTGTTTTTT. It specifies CASSQVGPGELFF.

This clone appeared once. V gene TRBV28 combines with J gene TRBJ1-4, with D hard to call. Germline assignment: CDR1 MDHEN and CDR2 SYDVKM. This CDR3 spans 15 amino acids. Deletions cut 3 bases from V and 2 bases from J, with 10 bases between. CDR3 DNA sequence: TGTGCCAGCAGTTTTTTAGCTAGGACTAATGAAAAACTGTTTTTT. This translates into CASSFLARTNEKLFF.

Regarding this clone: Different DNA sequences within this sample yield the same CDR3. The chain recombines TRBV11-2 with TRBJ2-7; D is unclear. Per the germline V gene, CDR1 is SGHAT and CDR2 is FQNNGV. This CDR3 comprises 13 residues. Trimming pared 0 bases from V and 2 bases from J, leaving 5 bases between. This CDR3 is CASSLDGPYEQYF. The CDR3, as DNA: TGTGCCAGCAGCTTAGACGGGCCCTACGAGCAGTACTTC.

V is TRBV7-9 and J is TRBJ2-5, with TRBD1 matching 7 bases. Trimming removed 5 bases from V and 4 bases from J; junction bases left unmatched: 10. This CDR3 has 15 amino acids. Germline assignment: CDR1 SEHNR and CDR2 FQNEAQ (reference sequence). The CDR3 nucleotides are TGTGCCAGCAGCACCCGACTGACAGGGCCAGAGACCCAGTACTTC. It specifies CASSTRLTGPETQYF.

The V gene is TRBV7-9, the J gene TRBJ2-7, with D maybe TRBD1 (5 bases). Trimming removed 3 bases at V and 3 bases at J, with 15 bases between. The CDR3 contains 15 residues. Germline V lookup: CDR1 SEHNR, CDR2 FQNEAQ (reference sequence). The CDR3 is CASSLSETAFYEQYF. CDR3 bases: TGTGCCAGCAGCTTGTCCGAGACAGCCTTCTACGAGCAGTACTTC.

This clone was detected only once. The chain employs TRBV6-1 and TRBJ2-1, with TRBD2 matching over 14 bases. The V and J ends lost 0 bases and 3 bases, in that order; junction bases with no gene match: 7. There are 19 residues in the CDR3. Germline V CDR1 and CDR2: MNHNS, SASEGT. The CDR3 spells CASSEALTGTSGSYNEQFF. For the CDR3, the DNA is TGTGCCAGCAGTGAAGCTCTTACCGGGACTAGCGGGAGCTACAATGAGCAGTTCTTC.

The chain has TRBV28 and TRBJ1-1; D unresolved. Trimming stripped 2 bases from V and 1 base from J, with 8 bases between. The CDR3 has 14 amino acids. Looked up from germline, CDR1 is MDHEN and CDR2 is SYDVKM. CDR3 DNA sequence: TGTGCCAGCAGTTTAACTCGGGGGAACACTGAAGCTTTCTTT. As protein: CASSLTRGNTEAFF.

The CDR3, as DNA: TGTGCCAGCAGTGCCTACAGGGGGGGCATATACGAGCAGTACTTC. This encodes CASSAYRGGIYEQYF. This sequence joins TRBV25-1 and TRBJ2-7; D may be TRBD1 (8 bases). Germline assignment: CDR1 MGHDK and CDR2 SYGVNS. CDR3 size: 15 residues. Trimming removed 4 bases at V and 4 bases at J, with 17 bases between.

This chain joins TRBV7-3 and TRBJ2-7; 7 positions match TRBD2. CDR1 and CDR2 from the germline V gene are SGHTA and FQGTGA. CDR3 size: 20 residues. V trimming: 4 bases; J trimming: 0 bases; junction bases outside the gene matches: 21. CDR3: CASSSGSSCLMGGSSYEQYF. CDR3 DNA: TGTGCCAGCAGCTCAGGTAGTTCATGTCTTATGGGGGGGAGCTCCTACGAGCAGTACTTC.

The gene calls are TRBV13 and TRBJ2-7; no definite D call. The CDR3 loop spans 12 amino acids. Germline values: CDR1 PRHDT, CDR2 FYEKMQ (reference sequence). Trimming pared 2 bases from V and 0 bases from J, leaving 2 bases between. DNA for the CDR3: TGTGCCAGCAGCTTACTCTCCTACGAGCAGTACTTC. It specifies CASSLLSYEQYF.

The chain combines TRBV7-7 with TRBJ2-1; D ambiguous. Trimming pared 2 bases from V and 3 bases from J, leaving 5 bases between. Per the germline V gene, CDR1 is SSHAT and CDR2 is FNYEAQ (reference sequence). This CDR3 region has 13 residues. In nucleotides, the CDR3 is TGTGCCAGCAGCTTATCAAGCTACAATGAGCAGTTCTTC. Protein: CASSLSSYNEQFF.

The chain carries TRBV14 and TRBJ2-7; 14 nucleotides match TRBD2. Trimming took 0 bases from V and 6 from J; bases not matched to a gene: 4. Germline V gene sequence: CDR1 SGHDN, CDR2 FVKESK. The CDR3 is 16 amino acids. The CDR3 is CASSQELGLAGVEQYF. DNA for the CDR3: TGTGCCAGCAGCCAAGAACTGGGACTAGCGGGAGTCGAGCAGTACTTC.

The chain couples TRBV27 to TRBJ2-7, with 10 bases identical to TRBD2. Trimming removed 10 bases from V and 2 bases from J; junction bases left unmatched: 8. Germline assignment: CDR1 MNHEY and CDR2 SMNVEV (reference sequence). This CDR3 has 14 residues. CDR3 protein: CATRLAGGPYEQYF. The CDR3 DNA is TGTGCCACCAGGTTAGCGGGAGGACCCTACGAGCAGTACTTC.

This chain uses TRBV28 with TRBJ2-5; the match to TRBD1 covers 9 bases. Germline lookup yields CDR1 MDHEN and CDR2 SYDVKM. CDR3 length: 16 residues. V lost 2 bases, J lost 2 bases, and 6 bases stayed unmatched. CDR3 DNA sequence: TGTGCCAGCAGTTTAGGGACAGGGAAAGGGCAAGAGACCCAGTACTTC. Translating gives CASSLGTGKGQETQYF.

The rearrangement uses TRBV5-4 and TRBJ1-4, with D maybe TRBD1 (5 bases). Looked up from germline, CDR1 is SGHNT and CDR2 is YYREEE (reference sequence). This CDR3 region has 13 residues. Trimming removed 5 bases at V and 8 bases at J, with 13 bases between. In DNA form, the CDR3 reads TGTGCCAGCAGGATGGGGGTACAAGAAAAACTGTTTTTT. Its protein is CASRMGVQEKLFF.

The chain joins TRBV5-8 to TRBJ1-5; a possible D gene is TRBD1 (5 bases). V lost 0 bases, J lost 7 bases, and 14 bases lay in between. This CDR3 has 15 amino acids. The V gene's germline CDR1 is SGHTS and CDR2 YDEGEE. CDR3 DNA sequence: TGTGCCAGCAGCTTGGGGTTGGGGGAACCCCAGCCCCAGCATTTT. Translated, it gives CASSLGLGEPQPQHF.

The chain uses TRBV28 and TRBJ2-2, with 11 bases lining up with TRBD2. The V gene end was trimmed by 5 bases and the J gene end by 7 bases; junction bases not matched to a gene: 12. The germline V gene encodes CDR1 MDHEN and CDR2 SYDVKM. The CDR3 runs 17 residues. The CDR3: CASSPRLAGLAGGELFF. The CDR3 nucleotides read TGTGCCAGCAGTCCCCGACTAGCGGGGCTGGCGGGCGGGGAGCTGTTTTTT. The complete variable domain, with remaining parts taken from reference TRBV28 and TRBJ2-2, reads DVKVTQSSRYLVKRTGEKVFLECVQDMDHENMFWYRQDPGLGLRLIYFSYDVKMKEKGDIPEGYSVSREKKERFSLILESASTNQTSMYLCASSPRLAGLAGGELFFGEGSRLTVL.